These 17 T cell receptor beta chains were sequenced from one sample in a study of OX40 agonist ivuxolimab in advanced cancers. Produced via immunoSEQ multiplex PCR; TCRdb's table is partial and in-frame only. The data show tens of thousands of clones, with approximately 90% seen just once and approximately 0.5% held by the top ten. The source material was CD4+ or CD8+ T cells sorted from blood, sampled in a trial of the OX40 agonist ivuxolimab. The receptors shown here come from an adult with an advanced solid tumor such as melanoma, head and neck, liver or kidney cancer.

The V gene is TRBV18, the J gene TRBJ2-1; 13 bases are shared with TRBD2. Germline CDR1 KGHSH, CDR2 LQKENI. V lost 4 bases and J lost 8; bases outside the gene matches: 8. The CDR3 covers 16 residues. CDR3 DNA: TGTGCCAGCTCACTTCGGACTAGCGGGAGCGTCGATGAGCAGTTCTTC. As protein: CASSLRTSGSVDEQFF.

CDR3 loop: CASSLPGQGFNSPLHF. The CDR3 bases are TGTGCCAGCAGCTTACCGGGACAGGGGTTTAATTCACCCCTCCACTTT. This chain links TRBV6-6 with TRBJ1-6, with 10 bases fitting TRBD1. This CDR3 contains 16 residues. The ends lost 6 bases at V and 6 bases at J; junction bases unmatched: 8. The germline V gene has CDR1 MNHNY and CDR2 SVGAGI (reference sequence).

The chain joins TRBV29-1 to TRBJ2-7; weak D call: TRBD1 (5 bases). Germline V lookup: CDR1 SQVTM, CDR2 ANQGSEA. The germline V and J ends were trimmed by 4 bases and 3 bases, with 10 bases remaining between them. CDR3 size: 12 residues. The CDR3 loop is CSVGQFYYEQYF. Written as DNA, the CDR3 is TGCAGCGTTGGACAGTTTTACTACGAGCAGTACTTC.

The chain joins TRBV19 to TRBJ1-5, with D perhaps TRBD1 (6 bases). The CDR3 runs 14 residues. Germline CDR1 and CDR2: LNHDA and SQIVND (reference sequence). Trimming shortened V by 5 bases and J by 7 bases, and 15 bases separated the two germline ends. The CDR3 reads CASSLTGPRQPQHF. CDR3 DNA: TGTGCCAGTAGTTTGACAGGCCCCCGACAGCCCCAGCATTTT.

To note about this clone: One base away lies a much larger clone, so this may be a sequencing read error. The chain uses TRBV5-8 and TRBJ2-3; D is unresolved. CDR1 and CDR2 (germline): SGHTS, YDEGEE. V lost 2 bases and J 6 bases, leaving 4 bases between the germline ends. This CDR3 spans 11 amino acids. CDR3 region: CASSFGDTQYF. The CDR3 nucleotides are TGTGCCAGCAGCTTCGGGGATACGCAGTATTTT.

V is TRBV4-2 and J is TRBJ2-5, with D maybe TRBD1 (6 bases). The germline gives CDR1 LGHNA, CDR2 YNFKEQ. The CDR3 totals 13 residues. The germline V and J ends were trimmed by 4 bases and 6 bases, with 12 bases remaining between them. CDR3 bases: TGTGCCAGCAGCCCGGGCGACAGGCAGACCCAGTACTTC. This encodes CASSPGDRQTQYF.

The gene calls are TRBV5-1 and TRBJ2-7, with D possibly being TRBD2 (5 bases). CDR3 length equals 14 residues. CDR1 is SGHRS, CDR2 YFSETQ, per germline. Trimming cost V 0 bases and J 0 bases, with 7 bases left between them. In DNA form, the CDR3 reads TGCGCCAGCAGCTTGGGAGGGATCTCCTACGAGCAGTACTTC. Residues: CASSLGGISYEQYF.

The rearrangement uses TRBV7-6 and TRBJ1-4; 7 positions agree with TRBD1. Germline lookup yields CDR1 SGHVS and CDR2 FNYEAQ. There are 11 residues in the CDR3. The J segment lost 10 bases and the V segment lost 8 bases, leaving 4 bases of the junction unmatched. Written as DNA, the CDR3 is TGTGCCAGCTCAGGGGGGATAAAACTGTTTTTT. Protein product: CASSGGIKLFF.

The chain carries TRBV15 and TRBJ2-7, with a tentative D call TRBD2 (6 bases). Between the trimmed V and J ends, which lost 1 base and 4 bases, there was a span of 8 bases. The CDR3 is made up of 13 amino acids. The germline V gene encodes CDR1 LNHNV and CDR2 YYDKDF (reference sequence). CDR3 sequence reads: CATSRGLVYEQYF. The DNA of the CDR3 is TGTGCCACCAGCAGAGGACTAGTTTACGAGCAGTACTTC.

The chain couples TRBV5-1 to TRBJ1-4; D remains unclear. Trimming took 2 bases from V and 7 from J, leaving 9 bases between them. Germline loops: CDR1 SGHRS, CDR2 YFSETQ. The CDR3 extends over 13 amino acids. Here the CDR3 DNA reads TGCGCCAGCAGCTTCAGATATGGTGAAAAACTGTTTTTT. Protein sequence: CASSFRYGEKLFF.

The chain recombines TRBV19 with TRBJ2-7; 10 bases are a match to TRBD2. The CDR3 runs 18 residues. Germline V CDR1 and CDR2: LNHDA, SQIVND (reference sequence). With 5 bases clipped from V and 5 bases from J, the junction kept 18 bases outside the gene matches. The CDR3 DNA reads TGTGCCAGTAGTCCAGACCCCCCCTCGACTAGCGGGCGTAACGAGCAGTACTTC. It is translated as CASSPDPPSTSGRNEQYF.

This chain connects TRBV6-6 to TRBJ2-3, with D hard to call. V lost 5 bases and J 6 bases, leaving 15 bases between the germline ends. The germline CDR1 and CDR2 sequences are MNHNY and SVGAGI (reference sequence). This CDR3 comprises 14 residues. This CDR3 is CASSPSGHRDTQYF. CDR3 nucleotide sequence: TGTGCCAGCAGTCCCTCCGGGCATAGGGATACGCAGTATTTT.

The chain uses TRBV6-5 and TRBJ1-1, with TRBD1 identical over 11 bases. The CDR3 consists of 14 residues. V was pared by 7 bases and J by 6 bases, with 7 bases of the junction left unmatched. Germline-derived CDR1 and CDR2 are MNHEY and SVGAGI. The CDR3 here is CASTTGTGGPEAFF. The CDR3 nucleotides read TGTGCCAGCACTACGGGGACAGGGGGTCCTGAAGCTTTCTTT.

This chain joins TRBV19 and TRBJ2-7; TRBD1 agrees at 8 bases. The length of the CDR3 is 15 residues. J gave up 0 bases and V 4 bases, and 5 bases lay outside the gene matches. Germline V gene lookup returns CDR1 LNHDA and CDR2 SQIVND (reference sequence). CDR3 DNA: TGTGCCAGTAGTACGGGACAGGCTACCTCCTACGAGCAGTACTTC. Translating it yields CASSTGQATSYEQYF.

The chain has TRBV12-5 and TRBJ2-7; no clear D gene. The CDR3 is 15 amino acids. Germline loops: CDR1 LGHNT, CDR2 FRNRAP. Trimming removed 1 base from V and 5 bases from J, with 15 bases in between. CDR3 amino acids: CASGLGGPARHEQYF. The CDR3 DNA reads TGTGCTAGTGGTTTGGGTGGGCCCGCTCGGCACGAGCAGTACTTC.

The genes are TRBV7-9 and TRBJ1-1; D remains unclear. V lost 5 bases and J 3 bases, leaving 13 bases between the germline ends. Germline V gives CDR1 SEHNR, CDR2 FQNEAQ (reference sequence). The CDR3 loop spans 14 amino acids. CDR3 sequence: CASSESGRDTEAFF. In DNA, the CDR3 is TGTGCCAGCAGCGAAAGCGGGAGGGACACTGAAGCTTTCTTT.

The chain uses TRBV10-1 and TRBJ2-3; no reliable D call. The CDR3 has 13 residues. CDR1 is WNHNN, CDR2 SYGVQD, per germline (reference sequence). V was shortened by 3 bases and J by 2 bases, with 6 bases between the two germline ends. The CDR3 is CASSDGSTDTQYF. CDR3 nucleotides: TGCGCCAGCAGTGACGGCTCCACAGATACGCAGTATTTT.